What follows are 13 T cell receptor beta chains derived from one specimen sequenced in a study of T and B cells in COVID-19 patients. Multiplex PCR with BIOMED2 TRB-A/B primer pools amplified TRB rearrangements. One entry per CDR3 protein, called by TCRdb with MiXCR from the multiplex PCR reads. The data contain around 8,000 distinct CDR3 sequences, over 35% of them seen just once; the ten biggest clones take up more than 3%. Each TRB amplification used roughly 220-550 ng of genomic DNA from blood. The sample consisted of blood. All receptors derive from a human donor who had recovered from COVID-19.

The V gene is TRBV19, the J gene TRBJ1-5, with D unclear. CDR3 length: 15 amino acids. The V gene's germline CDR1 is LNHDA and CDR2 SQIVND (reference sequence). V was pared by 4 bases and J by 6 bases, with 16 bases between. In DNA, the CDR3 is TGTGCCAGTAGTACCGGAGGGTTTTCGGGTCAGCCCCAGCATTTT. Protein: CASSTGGFSGQPQHF.

By proportion, this clonotype is medium-sized (0.01 to 0.1%). The chain links TRBV11-3 to TRBJ2-7; possibly TRBD2 for D (6 bases). Germline V lookup: CDR1 SGHNT, CDR2 YENEEA. The CDR3 has 15 amino acids. V was clipped by 3 bases and J by 5 bases, with 17 bases between them. CDR3 bases: TGTGCCAGCAGCTTCGGATGGACATCGGGGGACGAGCAGTACTTC. It translates to CASSFGWTSGDEQYF. Drawing the rest from reference TRBV11-3 and TRBJ2-7, the complete variable domain is EAGVVQSPRYKIIEKKQPVAFWCNPISGHNTLYWYLQNLGQGPELLIRYENEEAVDDSQLPKDRFSAERLKGVDSTLKIQPAELGDSAVYLCASSFGWTSGDEQYFGPGTRLTVT.

The rearrangement joins TRBV5-5 to TRBJ1-3; weak D call: TRBD1 (6 bases). The V gene lost 1 base and the J gene lost 4 bases, with 12 bases spanning the gap. Germline CDR1 is SGHKS and CDR2 is YYEKEE (reference sequence). The CDR3 length is 15 residues. In DNA, the CDR3 is TGTGCCAGCAGCTTGACCGGGGGGCTCGGAAACACCATATATTTT. This sequence encodes CASSLTGGLGNTIYF.

This sequence joins TRBV7-2 and TRBJ2-5; D possibly corresponds to TRBD2 (5 bases). The CDR3 has 13 amino acids. In germline, CDR1 is SGHTA, CDR2 FQGNSA. V gave up 1 base and J gave up 4 bases, with 7 bases separating them. The CDR3 region is CASSLVSAETQYF. In nucleotides, the CDR3 is TGTGCCAGCAGCTTAGTTAGCGCAGAGACCCAGTACTTC.

The J gene is TRBJ1-1, the V gene TRBV6-2 or TRBV6-3; D perhaps matches TRBD1 (5 bases). V lost 2 bases to trimming and J lost 5 bases, with 15 bases between them. The CDR3 has 15 amino acids. Germline CDR1 and CDR2: MNHEY and SVGEGT. The chain's CDR3 is CASSYRPGAVTEAFF. DNA for the CDR3: TGTGCCAGCAGTTACCGTCCCGGGGCGGTAACTGAAGCTTTCTTT.

The genes are TRBV6-2 or TRBV6-3 and TRBJ1-2; 8 bases are shared with TRBD1. Trimming at V came to 1 base and at J to 6 bases, leaving 7 bases not matched to a gene. The CDR3 consists of 15 residues. CDR1 is MNHEY, CDR2 SVGEGT, per germline. The CDR3 sequence: CASSYLVGQGDGYTF. As DNA, the CDR3 is TGTGCCAGCAGTTACTTGGTCGGACAGGGCGATGGCTACACCTTC.

V is TRBV18 and J is TRBJ1-1, with 8 bases lining up with TRBD1. V was pared by 3 bases and J by 6 bases, with 9 bases of the junction left unmatched. CDR3 length: 15 residues. Germline-derived CDR1 and CDR2 are KGHSH and LQKENI. Here the CDR3 DNA reads TGTGCCAGCTCACCGGGTGACAGGGGAAGAGCTGAAGCTTTCTTT. It translates to CASSPGDRGRAEAFF.

This clonotype was recorded a few times. This chain uses TRBV18 with TRBJ2-1; D unclear. The CDR3 is 12 residues long. V dropped 3 bases and J dropped 8 bases, with 8 bases sitting between them. Germline V CDR1 and CDR2: KGHSH, LQKENI. The CDR3 spells CASSPDDYEQFF. DNA for the CDR3: TGTGCCAGCTCACCGGATGACTATGAGCAGTTCTTC.

This clonotype rates as large. The rearrangement uses TRBV11-3 and TRBJ2-3; D is tentatively TRBD1 or TRBD2 (5 bases each). The germline V gene encodes CDR1 SGHNT and CDR2 YENEEA. The V and J ends lost 4 bases and 3 bases respectively, with 14 bases between them. This CDR3 has 15 amino acids. The CDR3 nucleotides are TGTGCCAGCAGCTCCGGGATAGGACAAACAGATACGCAGTATTTT. Protein sequence: CASSSGIGQTDTQYF.

The chain employs TRBV11-1 and TRBJ2-7; a weak D match, TRBD2 (6 bases). V was cut by 4 bases and J by 1 base, with 11 bases left in between. The CDR3 has 14 amino acids. CDR1 and CDR2 (germline): SGHAT, FQDESV (reference sequence). CDR3 sequence: CASSSLGGSYEQYF. The DNA of the CDR3 is TGTGCCAGCAGCTCTCTGGGGGGTTCCTACGAGCAGTACTTC.

Remarks on this clonotype: One junction end does not reproduce the germline sequence, and a read error may be involved. V is TRBV11-3 and J is TRBJ1-1, with D hard to call. The germline V gene encodes CDR1 SGHNT and CDR2 YENEEA. The CDR3 runs to 13 residues. The CDR3, as DNA: TGTGCTAGCAGCTTTGACGGGAACACTGAAGCTTTCTTT. This codes for CASSFDGNTEAFF.

The chain recombines TRBV7-2 with TRBJ2-3, with TRBD2 matching 11 bases. CDR1 and CDR2 (germline): SGHTA, FQGNSA. Germline trimming cut 3 bases from V and 5 bases from J; bases unmatched to any gene: 16. The CDR3 spans 19 residues. The CDR3 sequence is CASSFDPIYSGGGRDTQYF. In nucleotides, the CDR3 is TGTGCCAGCAGCTTCGACCCTATCTATAGCGGGGGGGGACGAGATACGCAGTATTTT.

The chain employs TRBV6-4 and TRBJ2-2, with 9 nucleotides matching TRBD2. J gave up 0 bases and V 5 bases, and 7 bases lay outside the gene matches. This CDR3 is built from 17 residues. CDR1 and CDR2 from the germline V gene are MRHNA and SNTAGT. The CDR3 spells CASSPLAGASNTGELFF. DNA of the CDR3: TGTGCCAGCAGTCCCTTAGCGGGGGCCTCGAACACCGGGGAGCTGTTTTTT.